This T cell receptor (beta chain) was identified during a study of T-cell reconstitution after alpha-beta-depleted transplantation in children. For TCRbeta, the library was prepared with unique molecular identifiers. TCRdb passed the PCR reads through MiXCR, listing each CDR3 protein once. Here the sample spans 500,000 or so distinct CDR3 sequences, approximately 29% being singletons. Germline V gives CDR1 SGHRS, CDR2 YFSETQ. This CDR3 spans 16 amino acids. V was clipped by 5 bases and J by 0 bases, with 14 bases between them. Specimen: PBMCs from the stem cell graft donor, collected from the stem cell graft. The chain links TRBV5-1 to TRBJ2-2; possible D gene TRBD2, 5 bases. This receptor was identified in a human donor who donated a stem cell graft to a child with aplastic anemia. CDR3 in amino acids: CASSGGSGTNTGELFF. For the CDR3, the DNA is TGCGCCAGCAGTGGCGGGTCCGGAACGAACACCGGGGAGCTGTTTTTT. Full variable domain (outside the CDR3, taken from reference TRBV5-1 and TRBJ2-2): KAGVTQTPRYLIKTRGQQVTLSCSPISGHRSVSWYQQTPGQGLQFLFEYFSETQRNKGNFPGRFSGRQFSNSRSEMNVSTLELGDSALYLCASSGGSGTNTGELFFGEGSRLTVL.